The 6 T cell receptor beta chains given below trace back to one sample, sequenced in a study of T cells in tuberculosis. Time point in this sample: new active TB diagnosis, blood taken before or within 7 days of starting treatment. Libraries were prepared by immunoSEQ multiplex PCR; TCRdb keeps only in-frame clonotypes and omits some of them. Here the sample spans approximately 49,000 clones, roughly 96% being singletons. Sequences were derived from PBMCs, sampled at tuberculosis diagnosis. These receptors all stem from an adult with tuberculosis.

The chain recombines TRBV30 with TRBJ1-1; 7 nucleotides match TRBD1. Germline V gene lookup returns CDR1 GTSNPN and CDR2 SVGIG (reference sequence). There are 15 residues in the CDR3. Losses at the gene ends were 2 bases for V and 5 bases for J; bases not matched to a gene: 11. The CDR3 spells CAWSYGDSSRTEAFF. The CDR3 nucleotides are TGTGCCTGGAGTTACGGGGACAGTTCTCGTACTGAAGCTTTCTTT.

This chain's CDR3 is CASSRTVLPQYEQYF. CDR3 nucleotides: TGTGCCAGTAGTCGCACCGTACTACCCCAGTACGAGCAGTACTTC. The chain uses TRBV19 and TRBJ2-7; no definite D call. The CDR3 has 15 residues. Germline assignment: CDR1 LNHDA and CDR2 SQIVND (reference sequence). Between the trimmed V and J ends, which lost 5 bases and 4 bases, there was a span of 18 bases. Variable domain in full (rest from reference TRBV19 and TRBJ2-7): DGGITQSPKYLFRKEGQNVTLSCEQNLNHDAMYWYRQDPGQGLRLIYYSQIVNDFQKGDIAEGYSVSREKKESFPLTVTSAQKNPTAFYLCASSRTVLPQYEQYFGPGTRLTVT.

The genes are TRBV11-3 and TRBJ2-7; 11 bases agree with TRBD1. Trimming removed 5 bases from V and 5 bases from J; junction bases left unmatched: 11. Germline CDR1 SGHNT, CDR2 YENEEA. The CDR3 extends over 16 amino acids. CDR3 nucleotides: TGTGCCAGCAGCGCCAGGACAGGGGGCGCAATACACGAGCAGTACTTC. Its translation: CASSARTGGAIHEQYF.

The V and J genes are TRBV5-6 and TRBJ1-1; tentatively, D is TRBD1 (6 bases). Germline V gene lookup returns CDR1 SGHDT and CDR2 YYEEEE. V was trimmed by 3 bases and J by 11 bases, leaving 14 bases between them. The CDR3 has 12 amino acids. Here the CDR3 DNA reads TGTGCCAGCAGCTCGACCCCGGACAGCGCTTTCTTT. This codes for CASSSTPDSAFF.

This clone was seen once. This chain links TRBV27 with TRBJ1-1, with 7 bases aligning to TRBD1. Losses at the gene ends were 1 base for V and 2 bases for J; bases not matched to a gene: 10. The CDR3 extends over 17 amino acids. Per germline, CDR1 MNHEY and CDR2 SMNVEV (reference sequence). The CDR3 nucleotides read TGTGCCAGCAGTTTATGGGCGGGTAGGGGGCTAAACACTGAAGCTTTCTTT. The encoded protein is CASSLWAGRGLNTEAFF.

The chain joins TRBV6-5 to TRBJ1-1; D is unresolved. Trimming shortened V by 8 bases and J by 1 base, and 5 bases separated the two germline ends. Germline loops: CDR1 MNHEY, CDR2 SVGAGI. The CDR3 sequence is 11 residues long. CDR3: CASQANTEAFF. CDR3 DNA: TGTGCCAGCCAAGCGAACACTGAAGCTTTCTTT.